This entry lists 14 T cell receptor beta chains sequenced from one sample in a study of blood T cell repertoires in COVID-19. Sequenced by immunoSEQ multiplex PCR; TCRdb stores in-frame clones only, minus some. The table has about 280,000 clones, roughly 80% seen once. Sequenced: PBMCs or T cells enriched from blood (not recorded which). The receptors shown here come from a man aged 40-49 years who had been exposed to COVID-19.

The J gene is TRBJ2-1, the V gene TRBV7-3, with TRBD2 identical over 10 bases. Trimming removed 1 base from V and 10 bases from J; junction bases left unmatched: 7. Germline CDR1 SGHTA, CDR2 FQGTGA. This CDR3 contains 15 residues. The CDR3 DNA reads as TGTGCCAGCAGCTTAAGACTAGCGGGTGGTCCGGAGCAGTTCTTC. It encodes CASSLRLAGGPEQFF.

This chain uses TRBV18 with TRBJ2-1; 12 bases agree with TRBD2. Germline CDR1 and CDR2: KGHSH and LQKENI. The CDR3 covers 17 residues. J gave up 7 bases and V 3 bases, and 10 bases lay outside the gene matches. For the CDR3, the DNA is TGTGCCAGCTCACCTACCCAGTGGCTAGCGGGAGGGAATGAGCAGTTCTTC. Its protein is CASSPTQWLAGGNEQFF. Together with reference TRBV18 and TRBJ2-1, the CDR3 gives the full variable domain: NAGVMQNPRHLVRRRGQEARLRCSPMKGHSHVYWYRQLPEEGLKFMVYLQKENIIDESGMPKERFSAEFPKEGPSILRIQQVVRGDSAAYFCASSPTQWLAGGNEQFFGPGTRLTVL.

This rearrangement joins TRBV18 to TRBJ1-3; 8 bases align to TRBD1. From germline, CDR1 is KGHSH and CDR2 LQKENI. The trim removed 2 bases at V and 3 bases at J, leaving 6 bases unmatched. This CDR3 is built from 16 residues. The CDR3 nucleotides are TGTGCCAGCTCACCATCGCGACAGGGGAATGGAAACACCATATATTTT. Translation: CASSPSRQGNGNTIYF.

This chain uses TRBV11-2 with TRBJ1-6; 9 bases line up with TRBD1. This CDR3 is built from 15 residues. With 3 bases clipped from V and 7 bases from J, the junction kept 4 bases outside the gene matches. Looked up from germline, CDR1 is SGHAT and CDR2 is FQNNGV. CDR3 DNA sequence: TGTGCCAGCAGCTTTACCGGGACAGGGAATTCACCCCTCCACTTT. It yields the protein CASSFTGTGNSPLHF.

The genes are TRBV20-1 and TRBJ1-6; D is possibly TRBD1 (5 bases). Germline CDR1 and CDR2: DFQATT and SNEGSKA (reference sequence). V lost 3 bases to trimming and J lost 10 bases, with 16 bases between them. The CDR3 extends over 14 amino acids. CDR3 nucleotides: TGCAGTGCTAGTATTGGCAGGGAGGGCTCACCCCTCCACTTT. Its protein product is CSASIGREGSPLHF.

The chain carries TRBV4-2 and TRBJ1-3; D not resolved. This CDR3 contains 17 residues. Germline V gene data show CDR1 as LGHNA and CDR2 as YNFKEQ. V was trimmed by 3 bases and J by 2 bases, leaving 17 bases between them. The CDR3 protein is CASSHQKWEVTGNTIYF. The CDR3 DNA is TGTGCCAGCAGCCATCAAAAGTGGGAGGTGACTGGAAACACCATATATTTT.

This CDR3 reads CASSPSGPPVVREQYF. Written as DNA, the CDR3 is TGTGCCAGCTCACCTTCTGGTCCGCCGGTCGTCCGCGAGCAGTACTTC. The chain has TRBV18 and TRBJ2-7; no definite D call. V was pared by 3 bases and J by 6 bases, with 21 bases between. The CDR3 covers 16 residues. The germline V gene has CDR1 KGHSH and CDR2 LQKENI.

Here the CDR3 reads CASRSSGRDTDTQYF. DNA of the CDR3: TGTGCCAGCAGGTCAAGCGGGAGGGACACAGATACGCAGTATTTT. The rearrangement joins TRBV5-4 to TRBJ2-3; 10 bases map to TRBD2. Germline lookup yields CDR1 SGHNT and CDR2 YYREEE (reference sequence). V lost 5 bases and J lost 2; bases outside the gene matches: 5. This CDR3 has 15 amino acids.

V and J are TRBV5-1 and TRBJ2-3; 8 bases line up with TRBD2. Germline CDR1 is SGHRS and CDR2 is YFSETQ. CDR3 length: 16 amino acids. V trimming: 2 bases; J trimming: 0 bases; junction bases outside the gene matches: 5. The CDR3, as DNA: TGCGCCAGCAGCTTATATAGCGGGGCGAGCACAGATACGCAGTATTTT. Amino acids: CASSLYSGASTDTQYF.

The rearrangement links TRBV5-1 to TRBJ2-7; TRBD1 matches 12 bases. The germline V gene encodes CDR1 SGHRS and CDR2 YFSETQ. Trimming cost V 2 bases and J 6 bases; bases outside gene matches: 9. This CDR3 spans 16 amino acids. The CDR3 region has the DNA TGCGCCAGCAGCTTAAACCCGGGACAGGGGGCTCGCGAGCAGTACTTC. Translating gives CASSLNPGQGAREQYF. Supplemented by reference TRBV5-1 and TRBJ2-7, the full variable domain reads KAGVTQTPRYLIKTRGQQVTLSCSPISGHRSVSWYQQTPGQGLQFLFEYFSETQRNKGNFPGRFSGRQFSNSRSEMNVSTLELGDSALYLCASSLNPGQGAREQYFGPGTRLTVT.

The V call is TRBV7-8, the J call TRBJ1-1; TRBD1 might be the D (5 bases). The CDR3 consists of 15 residues. V was clipped by 5 bases and J by 3 bases, with 16 bases between them. Germline V CDR1 and CDR2: SGHVS, FQNEAQ. The CDR3 DNA sequence: TGTGCCAGCAGCGAAGGGGTAGGGCGCGACACTGAAGCTTTCTTT. Translation gives CASSEGVGRDTEAFF.

V usage is TRBV18 and J usage is TRBJ2-3; 13 bases match TRBD2. V shed 2 bases and J 5 bases; nucleotides not matched to a gene: 10. The CDR3 sequence is 18 residues long. Germline CDR1 and CDR2: KGHSH and LQKENI. The DNA for the CDR3 is TGTGCCAGCTCACCAACCTCCCGGACTAGCGGGAGTAAAGATACGCAGTATTTT. Translated: CASSPTSRTSGSKDTQYF.

The V gene is TRBV6-5, the J gene TRBJ2-2; 9 nucleotides line up with TRBD1. The CDR3 has 13 amino acids. From germline, CDR1 is MNHEY and CDR2 SVGAGI. The V and J ends lost 8 bases and 7 bases, in that order; junction bases with no gene match: 5. The CDR3: CASQDRGDGELFF. CDR3 DNA sequence: TGTGCCAGCCAGGACAGGGGCGACGGGGAGCTGTTTTTT.

The CDR3 spells CAGNRRTGGNEKLFF. The CDR3 DNA is TGTGCCGGAAACAGACGGACAGGGGGAAATGAAAAACTGTTTTTT. The J gene is TRBJ1-4, the V gene TRBV30; TRBD1 aligns across 10 bases. There are 15 residues in the CDR3. After removal of 8 bases from V and 5 bases from J, the junction contained 11 bases not matched to a gene. The germline CDR1 and CDR2 sequences are GTSNPN and SVGIG (reference sequence).